Listed below are T cell receptor beta chains from one sample, sequenced in a study of blood T cell repertoires in COVID-19. Data came from immunoSEQ multiplex PCR; TCRdb stores just in-frame clones and leaves some out. The data hold approximately 450,000 clones, with about 90% observed a single time. Input material: PBMCs or T cells enriched from blood (not recorded which). These receptors were collected from a woman between 18 and 30 years old with acute COVID-19. The CDR3 runs from the conserved cysteine through the conserved F or W. The order of the fields is CDR3 length, J gene, D gene, V gene, clone size, CDR3 protein, CDR3 DNA. The D gene is left open where the match is weak. Not all rows give a size; the values are once, few, many and, for expanded clones, a class.

CDR3 length: 15
J gene: TRBJ2-1
D gene: TRBD1
V gene: TRBV9
clone size: .
CDR3 protein: CASSVDGQGVHEQFF
CDR3 DNA: TGTGCCAGCAGCGTAGATGGACAGGGGGTTCATGAGCAGTTCTTC

CDR3 length: 16
J gene: TRBJ2-7
D gene: TRBD2
V gene: TRBV27
clone size: .
CDR3 protein: CASSYSGSALPYEQYF
CDR3 DNA: TGTGCCAGCAGTTATAGCGGGAGCGCCCTCCCGTACGAGCAGTACTTC

CDR3 length: 12
J gene: TRBJ1-1
D gene: .
V gene: TRBV2
clone size: .
CDR3 protein: CASSDAYTEAFF
CDR3 DNA: TGTGCCAGCAGTGACGCGTACACTGAAGCTTTCTTT

CDR3 length: 14
J gene: TRBJ1-1
D gene: TRBD1
V gene: TRBV4-2
clone size: .
CDR3 protein: CASSQESYRGYAFF
CDR3 DNA: TGTGCCAGCAGCCAAGAATCGTACAGGGGTTATGCTTTCTTT

CDR3 length: 15
J gene: TRBJ1-5
D gene: TRBD1
V gene: TRBV30
clone size: .
CDR3 protein: CASTGGTGSNQPQHF
CDR3 DNA: TGTGCCTCTACAGGGGGCACGGGCAGCAATCAGCCCCAGCATTTT

CDR3 length: 14
J gene: TRBJ1-1
D gene: .
V gene: TRBV3-1/TRBV3-2
clone size: .
CDR3 protein: CASSQVRHFSEAFF
CDR3 DNA: TGTGCCAGCAGCCAAGTTCGACACTTTTCTGAAGCTTTCTTT

CDR3 length: 15
J gene: TRBJ1-1
D gene: .
V gene: TRBV20-1
clone size: .
CDR3 protein: CSASSPRDTAPEAFF
CDR3 DNA: TGCAGTGCTAGTAGCCCCCGGGACACGGCCCCTGAAGCTTTCTTT

CDR3 length: 16
J gene: TRBJ1-6
D gene: .
V gene: TRBV21-1
clone size: .
CDR3 protein: CASSKVVGLINSPLHF
CDR3 DNA: TGTGCCAGCAGCAAAGTGGTCGGTCTGATAAATTCACCCCTCCACTTT

CDR3 length: 14
J gene: TRBJ1-1
D gene: TRBD1
V gene: TRBV7-9
clone size: once
CDR3 protein: CASSLGQGTPEAFF
CDR3 DNA: TGTGCCAGCAGCTTGGGACAGGGGACACCCGAAGCTTTCTTT

CDR3 length: 15
J gene: TRBJ2-7
D gene: TRBD2
V gene: TRBV9
clone size: .
CDR3 protein: CASSVGLAGADEQYF
CDR3 DNA: TGTGCCAGCAGCGTAGGGCTAGCGGGAGCAGACGAGCAGTACTTC

CDR3 length: 13
J gene: TRBJ1-4
D gene: TRBD1
V gene: TRBV19
clone size: .
CDR3 protein: CAAADRGREKLFF
CDR3 DNA: TGTGCCGCGGCTGACAGGGGGCGAGAAAAACTGTTTTTT

CDR3 length: 14
J gene: TRBJ2-5
D gene: .
V gene: TRBV5-4
clone size: once
CDR3 protein: CASSSQGVQETQYF
CDR3 DNA: TGTGCCAGCAGCTCGCAAGGGGTACAAGAGACCCAGTACTTC

CDR3 length: 15
J gene: TRBJ1-2
D gene: TRBD1
V gene: TRBV29-1
clone size: .
CDR3 protein: CSAESGQGASTGYTF
CDR3 DNA: TGCAGCGCTGAGTCCGGACAGGGGGCCTCCACTGGCTACACCTTC

CDR3 length: 20
J gene: TRBJ1-6
D gene: TRBD1
V gene: TRBV27
clone size: .
CDR3 protein: CASSSPVPGQGKGIDGSLHF
CDR3 DNA: TGTGCCAGCAGTTCGCCCGTCCCGGGACAGGGGAAGGGCATAGATGGGTCCCTCCACTTT

CDR3 length: 18
J gene: TRBJ2-7
D gene: .
V gene: TRBV4-3
clone size: once
CDR3 protein: CASSQDQGRDLGFYEQYF
CDR3 DNA: TGCGCCAGCAGCCAAGATCAGGGCAGAGACCTGGGTTTCTACGAGCAGTACTTC

CDR3 length: 14
J gene: TRBJ1-2
D gene: .
V gene: TRBV13
clone size: .
CDR3 protein: CASSPTRYNYGYTF
CDR3 DNA: TGTGCCAGCAGCCCCACTAGGTATAACTATGGCTACACCTTC

CDR3 length: 11
J gene: TRBJ1-2
D gene: TRBD1
V gene: TRBV12-5
clone size: once
CDR3 protein: CASGSGGGYTF
CDR3 DNA: TGTGCTAGTGGCTCAGGGGGAGGCTACACCTTC